The clone carrying this T cell receptor (beta chain) is a singleton in its sample. The data are from a study of blood T cell repertoires in COVID-19. Background on the study: Sites across the United States, Italy and Spain contributed samples from acute and convalescent COVID-19.

The CDR3 totals 19 residues. Individuals aged about 18 to 89 years were recruited from some 26 US areas. The study counted Cohort 3 donors as recovered given two negative PCRs, clearance, or symptom resolution. Using immunoSEQ multiplex PCR, the repertoire was profiled, and TCRdb retains in-frame clones only, with some absent. The sample holds some 260,000 clones; 80% to 90% are singletons and the top ten take around 10%. This sequence joins TRBV21-1 and TRBJ2-5; the DNA was not used to check the table's D call, TRBD1. TRBV21-1 is noted as a pseudogene. Sequenced material: PBMCs or T cells enriched from blood (not recorded which). The sequence derives from a man aged 35 to 55 who had recovered from COVID-19. CDR3 DNA: TGTGCCAGCAGGGGACACTCTAGGAGTCGTCAGGGCCTCCAAGAGACCCAGTACTTC. This encodes CASRGHSRSRQGLQETQYF.